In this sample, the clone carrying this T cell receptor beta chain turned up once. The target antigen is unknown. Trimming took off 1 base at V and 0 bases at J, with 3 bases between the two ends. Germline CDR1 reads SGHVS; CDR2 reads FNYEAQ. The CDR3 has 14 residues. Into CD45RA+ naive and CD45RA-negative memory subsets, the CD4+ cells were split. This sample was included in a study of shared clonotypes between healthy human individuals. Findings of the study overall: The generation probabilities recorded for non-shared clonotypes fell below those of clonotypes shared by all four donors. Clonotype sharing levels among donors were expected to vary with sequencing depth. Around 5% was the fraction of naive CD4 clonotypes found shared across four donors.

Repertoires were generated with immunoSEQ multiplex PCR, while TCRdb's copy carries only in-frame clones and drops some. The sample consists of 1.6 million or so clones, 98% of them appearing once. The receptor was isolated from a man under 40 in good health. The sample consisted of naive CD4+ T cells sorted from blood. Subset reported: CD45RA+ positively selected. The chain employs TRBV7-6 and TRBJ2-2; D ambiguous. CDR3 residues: CASSLVSNTGELFF. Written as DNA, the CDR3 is TGTGCCAGCAGCTTAGTTTCGAACACCGGGGAGCTGTTTTTT.